Listed below are T cell receptor beta chains from one sample, sequenced in a study of vaccination and CD4 T cells after COVID-19. No antigen has been assigned to these receptors. TCRdb redid the calling of the PCR reads with MiXCR, one entry per CDR3 protein. This sample has about 20,000 distinct CDR3 sequences; approximately 52% occur once, and the top ten carry roughly 9.1%. Specimen: CD4+ T cells from blood, cultured in vitro. The receptor source for this set is a human donor who had recovered from COVID-19. Both conserved end residues are part of each CDR3. The order of the fields is D gene, J gene, V gene, clone size, CDR3 DNA, CDR3 protein. A D gene is named only where the DNA matches it firmly. Only some rows state a clone size, as once, few, many or a class for expanded clones.

NA	TRBJ1-6	TRBV7-9	once	TGTGCCAGCAGGGGGACGGCGGTTTCACCCCTCCACTTT	CASRGTAVSPLHF
NA	TRBJ1-2	TRBV5-4	few	TGTGCCAGCAGCTTGCCGGGCAGGGCGATCGGCTACACCTTC	CASSLPGRAIGYTF
TRBD1	TRBJ2-5	TRBV5-1	NA	TGCGCCAGCAGCGTACTAACAGGGGGGCAAGAGACCCAGTACTTC	CASSVLTGGQETQYF
TRBD2	TRBJ2-5	TRBV5-4	NA	TGTGCCAGCAGCCCGGGGGGGGACTACCTAAAAGAGACCCAGTACTTC	CASSPGGDYLKETQYF
TRBD1	TRBJ2-7	TRBV6-5	NA	TGTGCCAGCAGTTTCTTAACAGGGGGCTATAGCTACGAGCAGTACTTC	CASSFLTGGYSYEQYF
NA	TRBJ2-1	TRBV2	NA	TGTGCCAGCACCAAGATGAATGAGCAGTTCTTC	CASTKMNEQFF
TRBD1	TRBJ2-1	TRBV7-2	once	TGTGCCAGCAGCCAGACGGGACAGCACAATGAGCAGTTCTTC	CASSQTGQHNEQFF
TRBD2	TRBJ2-5	TRBV20-1	NA	TGCAGTGCAAAGGGCGCTACTAGCGGACAAGAGACCCAGTACTTC	CSAKGATSGQETQYF
NA	TRBJ1-3	TRBV28	NA	TGTGCCAGCAGTTTATCAGGGTTGGGAGGAAACACCATATATTTT	CASSLSGLGGNTIYF
NA	TRBJ2-5	TRBV6-5	few	TGTGCCAGCAGTTACCAGTTTTGGGACTCAGGTCAGGGGACCCAGTACTTC	CASSYQFWDSGQGTQYF
NA	TRBJ1-4	TRBV5-1	NA	TGCGCCAGCAGACAGGGCCCAACTAATGAAAAACTGTTTTTT	CASRQGPTNEKLFF
TRBD1	TRBJ2-1	TRBV20-1	NA	TGCAGTGCTAGAGATGTTCGAGGACAGGGAGCCTACAATGAGCAGTTCTTC	CSARDVRGQGAYNEQFF
NA	TRBJ1-1	TRBV20-1	few	TGCAGTGCCGCCTCGGGTGGGAACACTGAAGCTTTCTTT	CSAASGGNTEAFF
NA	TRBJ1-5	TRBV12-3/TRBV12-4	few	TGTGCCAGCAGTTTAGCAGGATTGTATAGCAATCAGCCCCAGCATTTT	CASSLAGLYSNQPQHF
NA	TRBJ2-5	TRBV4-1	NA	TGCGCCAGCAGCCAAGTACATAACAAAGCAGAGACCCAGTACTTC	CASSQVHNKAETQYF
NA	TRBJ2-3	TRBV5-4	NA	TGTGCCAGCAGCTTGGAGTTGCGGGTTGACACAGATACGCAGTATTTT	CASSLELRVDTDTQYF
NA	TRBJ2-3	TRBV19	once	TGTGCCAGTAGTATCCCGCGGGGTCGTTCGCATACGCAGTATTTT	CASSIPRGRSHTQYF
NA	TRBJ1-2	TRBV6-1	few	TGTGCCAGCAGTGAAGGTTCGGGCCCCCGGGGGGATGGCTACACCTTC	CASSEGSGPRGDGYTF
NA	TRBJ1-1	TRBV11-3	NA	TGTGCCAGCAGCTTCACAGAGAACACTGAAGCTTTCTTT	CASSFTENTEAFF
TRBD1	TRBJ1-5	TRBV20-1	few	TGCAGTGCTAAAGTCAAGGGGGCATACCAGCCCCAGCATTTT	CSAKVKGAYQPQHF